This is a list of T cell receptor beta chains from one sample in a study of beta chain features in type 1 diabetes. The assay was immunoSEQ multiplex PCR, and TCRdb's table has in-frame clones only and misses some. The sample carries around 400,000 clones, roughly 16% recorded once. Sequencing was carried out using naive CD4+ T cells from blood. The receptor source for this set is a woman younger than 30 in good health. CDR3s include the opening cysteine and the closing phenylalanine or tryptophan. D genes are given only for firm matches. A row's size may be missing; if present it is once, few, many or a size class.

CASSPGTGESYEQYF	TGTGCCAGCTCACCAGGGACAGGGGAATCCTACGAGCAGTACTTC	TRBJ2-7	TRBD1	.	TRBV18
CASSLQGTGELFF	TGCGCCAGCAGCTTGCAGGGTACCGGGGAGCTGTTTTTT	TRBJ2-2	.	few	TRBV5-1
CSVGLARTYEQYF	TGCAGCGTCGGACTAGCGAGGACCTACGAGCAGTACTTC	TRBJ2-7	TRBD2	.	TRBV29-1
CASIGGRRGYTF	TGTGCCAGCATCGGGGGGCGACGGGGCTACACCTTC	TRBJ1-2	.	.	TRBV6-4
CASSQGNRGLSNQPQHF	TGCGCCAGCAGCCAAGGGAACAGGGGCTTGAGCAATCAGCCCCAGCATTTT	TRBJ1-5	TRBD1	few	TRBV4-1
CASSYSTQGAYGYTF	TGTGCCAGCAGTTACTCGACGCAGGGCGCCTATGGCTACACCTTC	TRBJ1-2	.	few	TRBV6-5
CASGRRENYGYTF	TGTGCCAGCGGTCGTCGGGAGAACTATGGCTACACCTTC	TRBJ1-2	.	.	TRBV28
CASSRDGRPYEQYF	TGCGCCAGCAGCCGGGACGGGAGGCCCTACGAGCAGTACTTC	TRBJ2-7	TRBD2	.	TRBV5-1
CASSVGEETQYF	TGTGCCAGCAGCGTAGGAGAGGAGACCCAGTACTTC	TRBJ2-5	.	.	TRBV9
CASRTSGVSYEQYF	TGTGCCAGCAGAACTAGCGGGGTCTCCTACGAGCAGTACTTC	TRBJ2-7	TRBD2	.	TRBV28
CASSPPPRGRDTGELFF	TGTGCCAGCAGTCCTCCCCCCCGTGGGAGGGACACCGGGGAGCTGTTTTTT	TRBJ2-2	TRBD2	few	TRBV27
CASSGSQETQYF	TGTGCCAGCAGTGGCAGCCAAGAGACCCAGTACTTC	TRBJ2-5	.	few	TRBV2
CASSEGLAGGTGELFF	TGTGCCAGCAGCGAGGGACTAGCGGGAGGGACCGGGGAGCTGTTTTTT	TRBJ2-2	TRBD2	.	TRBV7-2
CASSLSQLAGGPKETQYF	TGTGCCAGCAGTTTATCCCAGCTAGCGGGAGGCCCTAAAGAGACCCAGTACTTC	TRBJ2-5	TRBD2	.	TRBV28
CASSPWSVYGYTF	TGTGCCAGCAGCCCCTGGAGTGTCTATGGCTACACCTTC	TRBJ1-2	.	.	TRBV5-6
CASNLRGGANVLTF	TGCGCCAGCAATCTCCGAGGTGGGGCCAACGTCCTGACTTTC	TRBJ2-6	.	.	TRBV5-1
CSAHRRETQYF	TGCAGTGCTCACCGCAGGGAGACCCAGTACTTC	TRBJ2-5	.	few	TRBV20-1
CASSSPTGSNGYTF	TGTGCCAGCAGCTCGCCGACAGGGTCCAATGGCTACACCTTC	TRBJ1-2	TRBD1	.	TRBV5-4
CSVGTRGDYEQYF	TGCAGCGTCGGCACGCGGGGTGACTACGAGCAGTACTTC	TRBJ2-7	.	.	TRBV29-1
CAWNNYDRNYGYTF	TGTGCCTGGAACAACTACGACAGAAACTATGGCTACACCTTC	TRBJ1-2	.	few	TRBV30
CASRAGGRGYEQYF	TGTGCCAGCAGAGCAGGGGGCCGGGGCTACGAGCAGTACTTC	TRBJ2-7	TRBD1	.	TRBV28
CASSLGGGPYNEQFF	TGTGCCAGCAGCTTAGGGGGAGGGCCTTACAATGAGCAGTTCTTC	TRBJ2-1	TRBD2	.	TRBV7-2
CSVLSGLHSYEQYF	TGCAGCGTGCTTAGCGGGCTGCACTCCTACGAGCAGTACTTC	TRBJ2-7	TRBD2	.	TRBV29-1
CAWSRQTYEQYF	TGTGCCTGGAGTAGACAGACCTACGAGCAGTACTTC	TRBJ2-7	.	.	TRBV30
CASSFQPPGLSQEQFF	TGTGCCAGCAGCTTTCAACCCCCGGGACTATCTCAGGAGCAGTTCTTC	TRBJ2-1	TRBD2	.	TRBV13